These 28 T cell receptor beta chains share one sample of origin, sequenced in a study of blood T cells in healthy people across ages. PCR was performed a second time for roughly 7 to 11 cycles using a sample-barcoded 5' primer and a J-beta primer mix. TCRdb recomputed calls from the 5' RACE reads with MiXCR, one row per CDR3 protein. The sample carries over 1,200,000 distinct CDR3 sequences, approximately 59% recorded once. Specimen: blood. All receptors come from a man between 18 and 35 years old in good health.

CDR3 residues: CASSYSIMGQGGETQYF. CDR3 nucleotides: TGTGCCAGCAGTTACTCGATTATGGGACAGGGAGGAGAGACCCAGTACTTC. V usage is TRBV6-5 and J usage is TRBJ2-5, with 9 nucleotides matching TRBD1. There are 17 residues in the CDR3. V dropped 0 bases and J dropped 4; count of bases not matched to a gene: 9. CDR1 and CDR2 from the germline V gene are MNHEY and SVGAGI.

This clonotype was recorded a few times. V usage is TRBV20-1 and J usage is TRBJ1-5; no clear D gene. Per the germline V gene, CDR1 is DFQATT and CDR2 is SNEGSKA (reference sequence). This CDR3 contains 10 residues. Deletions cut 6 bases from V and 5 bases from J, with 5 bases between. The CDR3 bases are TGCAGTGCCGGTTATCAGCCCCAGCATTTT. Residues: CSAGYQPQHF.

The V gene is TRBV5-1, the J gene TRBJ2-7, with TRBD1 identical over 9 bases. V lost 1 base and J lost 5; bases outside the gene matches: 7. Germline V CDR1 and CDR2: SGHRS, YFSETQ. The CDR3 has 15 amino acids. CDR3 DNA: TGCGCCAGCAGCTTGCTCCCGGGACAGGGACACGAGCAGTACTTC. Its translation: CASSLLPGQGHEQYF.

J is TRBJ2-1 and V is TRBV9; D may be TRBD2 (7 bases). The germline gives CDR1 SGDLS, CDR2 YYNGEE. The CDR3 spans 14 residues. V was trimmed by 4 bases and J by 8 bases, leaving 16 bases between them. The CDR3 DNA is TGTGCCAGCAGCTTAGGGGGGGGTCGGGATGAGCAGTTCTTC. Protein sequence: CASSLGGGRDEQFF.

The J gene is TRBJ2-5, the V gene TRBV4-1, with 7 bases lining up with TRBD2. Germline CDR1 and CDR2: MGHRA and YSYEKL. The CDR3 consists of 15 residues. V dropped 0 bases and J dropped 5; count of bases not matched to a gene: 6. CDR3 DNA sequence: TGCGCCAGCAGCCAAGAGGGCGGGAGCGTCGAGACCCAGTACTTC. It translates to CASSQEGGSVETQYF.

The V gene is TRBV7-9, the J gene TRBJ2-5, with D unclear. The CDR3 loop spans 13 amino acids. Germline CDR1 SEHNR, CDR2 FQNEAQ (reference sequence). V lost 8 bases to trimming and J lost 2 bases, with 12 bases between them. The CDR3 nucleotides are TGTGCCAGCGGCCGTTCAAGACAAGAGACCCAGTACTTC. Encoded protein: CASGRSRQETQYF.

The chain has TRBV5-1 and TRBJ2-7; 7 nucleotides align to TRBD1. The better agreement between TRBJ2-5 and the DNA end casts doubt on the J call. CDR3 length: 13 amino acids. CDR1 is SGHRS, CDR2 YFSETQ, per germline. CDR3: CASSKGASETQYF. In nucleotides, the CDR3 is TGCGCCAGCAGCAAGGGGGCGAGCGAGACCCAGTACTTC.

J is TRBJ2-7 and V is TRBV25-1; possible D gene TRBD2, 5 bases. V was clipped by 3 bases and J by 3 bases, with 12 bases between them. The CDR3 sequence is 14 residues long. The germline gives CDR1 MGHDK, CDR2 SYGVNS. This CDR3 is CASSEGAGGYEQYF. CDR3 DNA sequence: TGTGCCAGCAGTGAGGGAGCAGGAGGCTACGAGCAGTACTTC.

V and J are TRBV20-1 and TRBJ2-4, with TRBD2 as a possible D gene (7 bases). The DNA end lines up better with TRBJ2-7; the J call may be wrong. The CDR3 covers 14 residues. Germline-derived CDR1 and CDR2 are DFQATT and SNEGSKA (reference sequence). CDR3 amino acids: CSAQGGESAHEQYF. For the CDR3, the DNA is TGCAGTGCTCAAGGGGGGGAGAGTGCCCACGAGCAGTACTTC.

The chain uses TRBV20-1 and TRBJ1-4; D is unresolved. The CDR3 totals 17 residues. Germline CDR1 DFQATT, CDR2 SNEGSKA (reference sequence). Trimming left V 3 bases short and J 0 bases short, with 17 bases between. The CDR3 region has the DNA TGCAGTGCTAGTGAATTCGCGGCCTCTGCAACTAATGAAAAACTGTTTTTT. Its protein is CSASEFAASATNEKLFF.

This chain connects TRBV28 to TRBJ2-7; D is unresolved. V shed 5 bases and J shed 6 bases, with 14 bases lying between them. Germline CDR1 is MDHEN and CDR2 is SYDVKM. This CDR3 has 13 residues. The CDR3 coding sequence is TGTGCCAGCAGTGTTGTCAGAATCTTCGAGCAGTACTTC. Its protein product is CASSVVRIFEQYF.

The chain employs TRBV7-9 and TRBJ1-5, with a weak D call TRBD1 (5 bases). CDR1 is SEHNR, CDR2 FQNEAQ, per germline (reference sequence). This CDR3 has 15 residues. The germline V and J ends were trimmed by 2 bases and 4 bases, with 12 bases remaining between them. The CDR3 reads CASSLSGAFNQPQHF. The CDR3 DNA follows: TGTGCCAGCAGCTTAAGTGGGGCCTTTAATCAGCCCCAGCATTTT. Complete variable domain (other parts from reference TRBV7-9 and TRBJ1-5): DTGVSQNPRHKITKRGQNVTFRCDPISEHNRLYWYRQTLGQGPEFLTYFQNEAQLEKSRLLSDRFSAERPKGSFSTLEIQRTEQGDSAMYLCASSLSGAFNQPQHFGDGTRLSIL.

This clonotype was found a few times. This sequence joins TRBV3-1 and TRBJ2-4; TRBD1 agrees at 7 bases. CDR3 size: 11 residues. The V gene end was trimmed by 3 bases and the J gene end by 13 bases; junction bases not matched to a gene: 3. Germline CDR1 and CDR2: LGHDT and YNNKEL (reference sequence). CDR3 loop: CASSHDREQYF. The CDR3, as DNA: TGTGCCAGCAGCCACGACAGGGAGCAGTACTTC.

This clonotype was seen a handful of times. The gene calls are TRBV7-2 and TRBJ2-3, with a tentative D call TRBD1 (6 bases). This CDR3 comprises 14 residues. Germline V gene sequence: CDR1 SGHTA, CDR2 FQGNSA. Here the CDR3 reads CASVSGDDTDTQYF. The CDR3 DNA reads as TGTGCTAGCGTTTCAGGGGATGATACAGATACGCAGTATTTT. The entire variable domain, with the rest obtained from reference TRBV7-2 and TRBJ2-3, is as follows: GAGVSQSPSNKVTEKGKDVELRCDPISGHTALYWYRQSLGQGLEFLIYFQGNSAPDKSGLPSDRFSAERTGGSVSTLTIQRTQQEDSAVYLCASVSGDDTDTQYFGPGTRLTVL.

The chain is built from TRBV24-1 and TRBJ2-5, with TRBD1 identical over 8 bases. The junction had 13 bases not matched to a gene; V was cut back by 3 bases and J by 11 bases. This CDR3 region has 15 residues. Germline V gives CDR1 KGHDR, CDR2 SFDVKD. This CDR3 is CATSDAPGQAGEQYF. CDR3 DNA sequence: TGTGCCACCAGTGATGCCCCGGGACAGGCCGGGGAGCAGTACTTC.

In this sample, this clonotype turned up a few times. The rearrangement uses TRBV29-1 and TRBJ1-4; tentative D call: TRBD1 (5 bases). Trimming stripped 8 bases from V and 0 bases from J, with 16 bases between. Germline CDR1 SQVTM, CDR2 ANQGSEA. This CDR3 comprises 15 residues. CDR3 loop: CSPQGPRPTNEKLFF. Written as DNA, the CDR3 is TGCAGCCCCCAGGGACCACGCCCAACTAATGAAAAACTGTTTTTT.

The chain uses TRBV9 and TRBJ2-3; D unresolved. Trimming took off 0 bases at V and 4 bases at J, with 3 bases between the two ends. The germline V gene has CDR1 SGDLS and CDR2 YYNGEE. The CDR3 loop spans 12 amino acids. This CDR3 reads CASSVVPDTQYF. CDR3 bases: TGTGCCAGCAGCGTAGTTCCAGATACGCAGTATTTT. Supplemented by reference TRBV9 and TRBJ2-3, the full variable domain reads DSGVTQTPKHLITATGQRVTLRCSPRSGDLSVYWYQQSLDQGLQFLIQYYNGEERAKGNILERFSAQQFPDLHSELNLSSLELGDSALYFCASSVVPDTQYFGPGTRLTVL.

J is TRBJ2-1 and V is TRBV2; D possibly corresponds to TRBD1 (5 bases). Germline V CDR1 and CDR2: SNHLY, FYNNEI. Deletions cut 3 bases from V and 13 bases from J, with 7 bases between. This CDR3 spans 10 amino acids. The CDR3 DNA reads TGTGCCAGCAGTGAGACAGTCCAGTTCTTC. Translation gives CASSETVQFF.

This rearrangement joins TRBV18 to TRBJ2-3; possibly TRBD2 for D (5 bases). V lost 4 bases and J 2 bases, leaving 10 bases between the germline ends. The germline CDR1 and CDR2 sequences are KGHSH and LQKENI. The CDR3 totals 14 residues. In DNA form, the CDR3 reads TGTGCCAGCTCACAGGCAGCGGACACAGATACGCAGTATTTT. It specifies CASSQAADTDTQYF.

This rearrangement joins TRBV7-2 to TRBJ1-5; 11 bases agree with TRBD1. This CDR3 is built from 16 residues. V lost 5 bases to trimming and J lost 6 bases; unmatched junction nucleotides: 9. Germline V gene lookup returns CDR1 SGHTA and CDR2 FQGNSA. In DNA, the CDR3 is TGTGCCAGCAGCCCCATGGGGACAGGGGGAGGTCAGCCCCAGCATTTT. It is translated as CASSPMGTGGGQPQHF.

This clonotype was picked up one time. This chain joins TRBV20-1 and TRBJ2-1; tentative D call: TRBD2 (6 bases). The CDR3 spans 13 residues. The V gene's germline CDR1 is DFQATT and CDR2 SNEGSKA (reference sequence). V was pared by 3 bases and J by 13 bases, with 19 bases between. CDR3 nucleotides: TGCAGTGCTAGGACCCAAGGCCGGGAGACCCAGTTCTTC. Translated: CSARTQGRETQFF.

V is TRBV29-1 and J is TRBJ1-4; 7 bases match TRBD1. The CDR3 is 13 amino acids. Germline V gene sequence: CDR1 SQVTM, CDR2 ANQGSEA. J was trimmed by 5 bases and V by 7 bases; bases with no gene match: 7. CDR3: CSAGTANNEKLFF. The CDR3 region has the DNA TGCAGCGCCGGGACAGCCAACAATGAAAAACTGTTTTTT.

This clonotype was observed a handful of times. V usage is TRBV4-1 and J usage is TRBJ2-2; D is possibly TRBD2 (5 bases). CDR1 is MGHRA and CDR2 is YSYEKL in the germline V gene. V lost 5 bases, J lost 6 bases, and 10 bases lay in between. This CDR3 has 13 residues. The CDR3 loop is CASSARVSGELFF. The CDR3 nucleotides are TGCGCCAGCAGCGCGAGGGTTTCCGGGGAGCTGTTTTTT.

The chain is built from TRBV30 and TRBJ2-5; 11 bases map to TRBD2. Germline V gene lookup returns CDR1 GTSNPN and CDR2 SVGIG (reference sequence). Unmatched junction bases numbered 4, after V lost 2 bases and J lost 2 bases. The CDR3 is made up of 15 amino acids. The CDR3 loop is CAWSTRLAGQETQYF. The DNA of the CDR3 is TGTGCCTGGAGTACCCGACTAGCGGGACAAGAGACCCAGTACTTC.

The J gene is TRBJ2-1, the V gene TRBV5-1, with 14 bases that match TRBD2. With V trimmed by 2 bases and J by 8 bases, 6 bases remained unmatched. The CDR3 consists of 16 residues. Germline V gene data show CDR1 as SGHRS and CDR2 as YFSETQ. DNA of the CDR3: TGCGCCAGCAGCTTCGAGGGACTAGCGGGAGTGGATGAGCAGTTCTTC. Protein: CASSFEGLAGVDEQFF.

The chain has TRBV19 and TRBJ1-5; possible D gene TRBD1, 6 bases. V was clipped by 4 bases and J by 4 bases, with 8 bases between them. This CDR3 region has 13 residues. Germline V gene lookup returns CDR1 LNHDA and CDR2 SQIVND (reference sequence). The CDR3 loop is CASSKQGNQPQHF. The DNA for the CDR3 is TGTGCCAGTAGTAAGCAGGGGAATCAGCCCCAGCATTTT.

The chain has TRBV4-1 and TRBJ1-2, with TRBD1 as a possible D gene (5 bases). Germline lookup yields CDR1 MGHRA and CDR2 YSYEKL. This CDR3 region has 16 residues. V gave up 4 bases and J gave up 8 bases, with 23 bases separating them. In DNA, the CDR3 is TGCGCCAGCAGCCCGAATCTGGATAGGGACCGCAGGGGCTACACCTTC. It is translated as CASSPNLDRDRRGYTF.

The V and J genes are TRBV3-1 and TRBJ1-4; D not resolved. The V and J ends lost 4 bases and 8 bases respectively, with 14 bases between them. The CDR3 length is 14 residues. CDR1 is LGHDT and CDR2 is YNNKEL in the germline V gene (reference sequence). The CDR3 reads CASSPDPGGEKLFF. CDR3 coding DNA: TGTGCCAGCAGCCCAGACCCGGGCGGGGAAAAACTGTTTTTT.